This T cell receptor beta chain was recovered during a study of T-cell reconstitution after alpha-beta-depleted transplantation in children. TCRbeta library preparation incorporated unique molecular identifiers. One entry per CDR3 protein results from TCRdb running MiXCR on the PCR reads. The table shows a few hundred thousand distinct CDR3 sequences, with under 13% occurring only once. The TCR comes from a human donor who donated a stem cell graft to a child with acute lymphoblastic leukemia. Specimen: PBMCs from the stem cell graft donor, collected from the stem cell graft.

The CDR3 sequence is CASAETRPGEQYF. The CDR3 region has the DNA TGTGCCAGCGCTGAGACGCGGCCGGGCGAGCAGTACTTC. The rearrangement uses TRBV7-2 and TRBJ2-7; no clear D gene. Trimming stripped 8 bases from V and 6 bases from J, with 17 bases between. The CDR3 extends over 13 amino acids. Germline CDR1 is SGHTA and CDR2 is FQGNSA.